Sequencing of this T cell receptor beta chain was carried out in a study of CD8 T cells in ankylosing spondylitis. The CDR3 consists of 13 residues. Trimming pared 7 bases from V and 2 bases from J, leaving 14 bases between. Germline lookup yields CDR1 DFQATT and CDR2 SNEGSKA (reference sequence). There are many counts of this clonotype. In TCRdb, the 5' RACE reads were re-called with MiXCR into one record per CDR3 protein. The sample records 270,000 or so distinct CDR3 sequences, under 20% being singletons. The TCR originated in a male donor with ankylosing spondylitis or in good health (not recorded which). Sequencing was done on a sample of blood, either unsorted or a sorted T cell fraction (not recorded which). V is TRBV20-1 and J is TRBJ2-5; the D is unclear. CDR3 nucleotides: TGCAGTGTTAGGGCTTGGGGACAAGAGACCCAGTACTTC. Its protein product is CSVRAWGQETQYF.